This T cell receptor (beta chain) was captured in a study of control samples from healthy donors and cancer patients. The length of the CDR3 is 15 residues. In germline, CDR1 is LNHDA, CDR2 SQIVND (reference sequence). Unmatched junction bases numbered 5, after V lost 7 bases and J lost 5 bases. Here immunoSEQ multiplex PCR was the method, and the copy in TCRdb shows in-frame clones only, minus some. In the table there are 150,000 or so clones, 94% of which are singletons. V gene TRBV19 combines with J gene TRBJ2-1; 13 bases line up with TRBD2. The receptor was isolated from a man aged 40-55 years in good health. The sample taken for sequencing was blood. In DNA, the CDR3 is TGTGCCAGTACCCTGGGACTAGCGGGGAACAATGAGCAGTTCTTC. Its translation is CASTLGLAGNNEQFF.